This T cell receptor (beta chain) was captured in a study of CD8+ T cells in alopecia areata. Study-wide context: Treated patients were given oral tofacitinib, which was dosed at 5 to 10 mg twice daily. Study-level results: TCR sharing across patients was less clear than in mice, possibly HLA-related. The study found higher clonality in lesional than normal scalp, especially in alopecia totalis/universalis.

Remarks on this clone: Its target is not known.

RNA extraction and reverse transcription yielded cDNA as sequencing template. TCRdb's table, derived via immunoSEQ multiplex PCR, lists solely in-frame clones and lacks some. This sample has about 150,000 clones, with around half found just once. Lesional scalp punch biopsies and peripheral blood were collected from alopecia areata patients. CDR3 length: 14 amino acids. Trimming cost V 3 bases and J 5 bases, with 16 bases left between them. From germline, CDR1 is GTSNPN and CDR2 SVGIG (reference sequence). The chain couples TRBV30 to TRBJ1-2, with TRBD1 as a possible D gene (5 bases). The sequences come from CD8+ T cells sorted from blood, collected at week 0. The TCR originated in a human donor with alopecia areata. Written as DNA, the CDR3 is TGTGCCTGGAGGACACGCGGGACGGTTTATGGCTACACCTTC. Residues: CAWRTRGTVYGYTF.